A single sample is the source of the 15 T cell receptor beta chains below, sequenced in a study of CD8 T cells in Susac syndrome. RNA, at roughly 0.45 to 1 ug, was reverse transcribed with random hexamers. TCRdb passed the immunoSEQ multiplex PCR reads through MiXCR, listing each CDR3 protein once. Here the sample spans more than 150,000 distinct CDR3 sequences, 90% to 97% being singletons. The sequenced material came from CD4+ T cells from PBMCs. All receptors come from a human donor with Susac syndrome.

The rearrangement uses TRBV10-3 and TRBJ1-2; the D gene is possibly TRBD1 (5 bases). Germline CDR1 reads ENHRY; CDR2 reads SYGVKD. Trimming pared 6 bases from V and 8 bases from J, leaving 16 bases between. This CDR3 is built from 13 residues. This CDR3 reads CAISDSPRGGYTF. CDR3 in DNA: TGTGCCATCAGCGACAGCCCGAGGGGAGGCTACACCTTC.

This chain connects TRBV2 to TRBJ2-1; D is undetermined. CDR1 is SNHLY, CDR2 FYNNEI, per germline. V shed 2 bases and J shed 6 bases, with 8 bases lying between them. This CDR3 is built from 13 residues. This CDR3 is CASSEQVLNEQFF. CDR3 nucleotide sequence: TGTGCCAGCAGTGAACAGGTTCTCAATGAGCAGTTCTTC.

The chain has TRBV24-1 and TRBJ2-3, with D maybe TRBD2 (5 bases). The V and J ends lost 3 bases and 6 bases respectively, with 18 bases between them. The CDR3 is 16 amino acids. From germline, CDR1 is KGHDR and CDR2 SFDVKD. Here the CDR3 DNA reads TGTGCCACCAGTGATCCTACAACTAGAATTAGGGATACGCAGTATTTT. Protein product: CATSDPTTRIRDTQYF.

The gene calls are TRBV14 and TRBJ2-1; weak D call: TRBD2 (6 bases). CDR1 is SGHDN and CDR2 is FVKESK in the germline V gene. Trimming removed 4 bases from V and 9 bases from J, with 16 bases in between. This CDR3 is built from 14 residues. The CDR3 here is CASSRDPGVSEQFF. CDR3 bases: TGTGCCAGCAGCCGGGACCCGGGGGTTTCTGAGCAGTTCTTC.

The J gene is TRBJ2-7, the V gene TRBV29-1; the D gene is possibly TRBD2 (6 bases). Trimming stripped 6 bases from V and 1 base from J, with 13 bases between. The germline V gene encodes CDR1 SQVTM and CDR2 ANQGSEA. This CDR3 is 13 amino acids long. CDR3 nucleotides: TGCAGCGTCACGGGAGCGGGTTCCTACGAGCAGTACTTC. This encodes CSVTGAGSYEQYF.

The genes are TRBV28 and TRBJ2-5; D is perhaps TRBD1 (5 bases). CDR1 and CDR2 (germline): MDHEN, SYDVKM. The V gene lost 5 bases and the J gene lost 4 bases, with 20 bases spanning the gap. This CDR3 comprises 16 residues. CDR3 DNA sequence: TGTGCCAGCAGTATTACAGGCCGATTTAAGGGAGAGACCCAGTACTTC. Encoded protein: CASSITGRFKGETQYF.

This sequence joins TRBV6-2 or TRBV6-3 and TRBJ1-6; 7 positions match TRBD1. The CDR3 is 14 residues long. Trimming at V came to 6 bases and at J to 10 bases, leaving 9 bases not matched to a gene. Germline CDR1 reads MNHEY; CDR2 reads SVGEGT. The CDR3 DNA reads TGTGCCAGCAGATCCGGGACAGACTACTCACCCCTCCACTTT. Its translation is CASRSGTDYSPLHF.

V usage is TRBV6-6 and J usage is TRBJ1-4; TRBD1 matches 8 bases. Germline trimming cut 0 bases from V and 7 bases from J; bases unmatched to any gene: 4. Per germline, CDR1 MNHNY and CDR2 SVGAGI (reference sequence). The CDR3 totals 15 residues. As DNA, the CDR3 is TGTGCCAGCAGTTACTCGCAGGGGGCGGGTGAAAAACTGTTTTTT. Residues: CASSYSQGAGEKLFF.

The genes are TRBV18 and TRBJ2-7; 10 bases map to TRBD1. Per the germline V gene, CDR1 is KGHSH and CDR2 is LQKENI. J lost 2 bases, V lost 0 bases, and 1 base had no gene match. This CDR3 has 15 residues. CDR3 residues: CASSPPGTGAYEQYV. CDR3 DNA: TGTGCCAGCTCACCACCGGGGACAGGGGCCTACGAGCAGTACGTC.

This clonotype came up once. The chain links TRBV24-1 to TRBJ2-4; unclear D gene. V gave up 3 bases and J gave up 8 bases, with 4 bases separating them. The CDR3 spans 11 residues. The germline CDR1 and CDR2 sequences are KGHDR and SFDVKD. This CDR3 is CATSDGYIQYF. The CDR3 bases are TGTGCCACCAGTGATGGGTACATTCAGTACTTC.

CDR3 protein: CASEGYPANTEAFF. CDR3 coding DNA: TGTGCCAGCGAGGGTTATCCAGCGAACACTGAAGCTTTCTTT. The J gene is TRBJ1-1, the V gene TRBV2, with unresolved D. The CDR3 loop spans 14 amino acids. Trimming removed 8 bases at V and 1 base at J, with 14 bases between. From germline, CDR1 is SNHLY and CDR2 FYNNEI.

The chain links TRBV2 to TRBJ1-4; D gene unclear. Trimming stripped 10 bases from V and 7 bases from J, with 16 bases between. Germline CDR1 SNHLY, CDR2 FYNNEI. The CDR3 is 13 residues long. The CDR3 DNA sequence: TGTGCCACCCATGGCCCTAAGGGTGAAAAACTGTTTTTT. This sequence encodes CATHGPKGEKLFF.

The chain couples TRBV5-6 to TRBJ1-1; D unclear. Looked up from germline, CDR1 is SGHDT and CDR2 is YYEEEE. The CDR3 has 15 residues. V was shortened by 2 bases and J by 8 bases, with 19 bases between the two germline ends. CDR3 in DNA: TGTGCCAGCAGCTTCCTTGGGGTCTCCTACCCCGAAGCTTTCTTT. Protein product: CASSFLGVSYPEAFF. The full variable domain, its missing parts supplied by reference TRBV5-6 and TRBJ1-1, is DAGVTQSPTHLIKTRGQQVTLRCSPKSGHDTVSWYQQALGQGPQFIFQYYEEEERQRGNFPDRFSGHQFPNYSSELNVNALLLGDSALYLCASSFLGVSYPEAFFGQGTRLTVV.

CDR3 nucleotide sequence: TGTGCCACCAGCAGAGATTGGCCGCGGGAGGGGGGAGCTGGGGCCAACGTCCTGACTTTC. Residues: CATSRDWPREGGAGANVLTF. This chain uses TRBV15 with TRBJ2-6, with 9 bases identical to TRBD2. Germline CDR1 reads LNHNV; CDR2 reads YYDKDF (reference sequence). This CDR3 has 20 residues. Germline trimming cut 0 bases from V and 2 bases from J; bases unmatched to any gene: 11.

V usage is TRBV30 and J usage is TRBJ2-2; 7 bases map to TRBD1. Germline CDR1 GTSNPN, CDR2 SVGIG (reference sequence). The CDR3 loop spans 13 amino acids. Germline trimming cut 2 bases from V and 8 bases from J; bases unmatched to any gene: 5. CDR3 sequence (DNA): TGTGCCTGGAGTAGACAGGGTGGGGGGGAGCTGTTTTTT. Translation gives CAWSRQGGGELFF. Full variable domain (missing parts from reference TRBV30 and TRBJ2-2): SQTIHQWPATLVQPVGSPLSLECTVEGTSNPNLYWYRQAAGRGLQLLFYSVGIGQISSEVPQNLSASRPQDRQFILSSKKLLLSDSGFYLCAWSRQGGGELFFGEGSRLTVL.